This is a list of T cell receptor beta chains from one sample in a study of blood T cell repertoires in COVID-19. Repertoires were generated with immunoSEQ multiplex PCR, while TCRdb's copy carries only in-frame clones and drops some. The sample lists 300,000 to 350,000 clones; more than 75% were seen once. The source material was peripheral blood. The receptor source for this set is a woman aged 45-59 years with COVID-19, enrolled during active disease. CDR3s include the opening cysteine and the closing phenylalanine or tryptophan. The D gene is left open where the match is weak. Some rows mark clone size as missing; the rest say once, few, many or name a class of expanded clone.

d_call	v_call	clone_size	j_call	cdr3_nt	cdr3_aa
TRBD2	TRBV30	NA	TRBJ2-2	TGTGCCTGGAGTAAAGGGTCCTCCGCGGGGGCCGGGGAGCTGTTTTTT	CAWSKGSSAGAGELFF
NA	TRBV30	NA	TRBJ1-5	TGTGCCTGGAGAGGACAGACGAATCAGCCCCAGCATTTT	CAWRGQTNQPQHF
NA	TRBV27	NA	TRBJ2-5	TGTGCCAGGTCACAAGAGACCCAGTACTTC	CARSQETQYF
TRBD2	TRBV28	NA	TRBJ2-6	TGTGCCACCTTGAGCGGGAGTACTGGGGCCAACGTCCTGACTTTC	CATLSGSTGANVLTF
TRBD1	TRBV4-1	NA	TRBJ1-2	TGCGCCAGCAGCCTCGGAGGACAGGGGGTCGTCGGCTACACCTTC	CASSLGGQGVVGYTF
TRBD1	TRBV4-2	NA	TRBJ1-3	TGTGCCAGCAGCCAGGAACAGGGGACTGGAAACACCATATATTTT	CASSQEQGTGNTIYF
TRBD1	TRBV24-1	once	TRBJ2-1	TGTGCCACCAGTGATCTCCGGGACAGGGGGCTCAGTGAGCAGTTCTTC	CATSDLRDRGLSEQFF
TRBD1	TRBV2	NA	TRBJ2-7	TGTGCCAGCCTGGGCAGGGGGCAGGACGAGCAGTACTTC	CASLGRGQDEQYF
NA	TRBV5-4	NA	TRBJ2-1	TGTGCCAGCAGCTGGGAGCTCAGGAGAAACACCTACAATGAGCAGTTCTTC	CASSWELRRNTYNEQFF
TRBD2	TRBV7-9	NA	TRBJ2-1	TGTGCCAGCAGCTTAGCGCGGCTAGCGGTCCACAATGAGCAGTTCTTC	CASSLARLAVHNEQFF
NA	TRBV6-1	once	TRBJ2-6	TGTGCCAGCAGTGAACAGCGAGCCTCTGGGGCCAACGTCCTGACTTTC	CASSEQRASGANVLTF
TRBD2	TRBV4-3	NA	TRBJ2-7	TGCGCCAGCAGCCAAGATCGCGGTAGCGGGTCCTACGAGCAGTACTTC	CASSQDRGSGSYEQYF
NA	TRBV29-1	NA	TRBJ2-7	TGCAGCGTAGTGGACAGCAGCTACGAGCAGTACTTC	CSVVDSSYEQYF
NA	TRBV2	NA	TRBJ1-2	TGTGCCAGCAGTGTTGGGGGAGGGGTCTATGGCTACACCTTC	CASSVGGGVYGYTF
TRBD1	TRBV11-3	NA	TRBJ2-7	TGTGCCAGCACCCGGGACAGACCCTACGAGCAGTACTTC	CASTRDRPYEQYF
TRBD1	TRBV18	NA	TRBJ2-7	TGTGCCAGCTCACTGGGACAGGCTAAGTACTACGAGCAGTACTTC	CASSLGQAKYYEQYF
TRBD2	TRBV7-2	NA	TRBJ2-1	TGTGCCAGCAGCTTAGAAGCTAGCGGGGGAAATGAGCAGTTCTTC	CASSLEASGGNEQFF
NA	TRBV6-4	NA	TRBJ2-1	TGTGCCAGCAGTCAGCAATATGGGAGCAATGAGCAGTTCTTC	CASSQQYGSNEQFF
NA	TRBV30	NA	TRBJ2-3	TGTGCCGGAGCCCTCTCGGTAGGAGATACGCAGTATTTT	CAGALSVGDTQYF
NA	TRBV5-8	NA	TRBJ2-3	TGTGCCAGCAGGGCGGGATTAGATACGCAGTATTTT	CASRAGLDTQYF
NA	TRBV28	NA	TRBJ1-2	TGTGCCAGCTGTAGGCGGACAGCAGTAAACTATGGCTACACCTTC	CASCRRTAVNYGYTF
NA	TRBV19	NA	TRBJ1-3	TGTGCCAGTGGACAACCTGGCGGCGGCCGTGGAAACACCATATATTTT	CASGQPGGGRGNTIYF
TRBD1	TRBV18	NA	TRBJ1-4	TGTGCCAGCTCCCCTGACAGGGGAAATAATGAAAAACTGTTTTTT	CASSPDRGNNEKLFF
TRBD2	TRBV5-8	NA	TRBJ2-7	TGTGCCAGCAGCCTCTCCGGGACTAGCGGGGACACTTTCTACGAGCAGTACTTC	CASSLSGTSGDTFYEQYF
TRBD1	TRBV5-1	NA	TRBJ2-7	TGCGCCAGCAGCCGACTACAGGGGGCGCAGGGCTTGGACGAGCAGTACTTC	CASSRLQGAQGLDEQYF
TRBD1	TRBV2	NA	TRBJ1-5	TGTGCCAGCAGGAAGGGACAGAGCAATCAGCCCCAGCATTTT	CASRKGQSNQPQHF
NA	TRBV21-1	NA	TRBJ2-5	TGTGCCAGCAGCAAAGGACAGAGGCAAGAGACCCAGTACTTC	CASSKGQRQETQYF
NA	TRBV18	NA	TRBJ1-4	TGTGCCAGCTCTCTCTCGGCAGGAGGTGAAAAACTGTTTTTT	CASSLSAGGEKLFF
NA	TRBV12-3/TRBV12-4	many	TRBJ1-1	TGTGCCACTAGAATGGGGCGCCCGACCGAAGCTTTCTTT	CATRMGRPTEAFF
TRBD1	TRBV9	NA	TRBJ1-1	TGTGCCAGCAGCGTAAGGCCATCGGGGGGGTTTATCCCTAACAGGGGAGGGTTTGAAGCTTTCTTT	CASSVRPSGGFIPNRGGFEAFF
TRBD1	TRBV6-5	NA	TRBJ1-5	TGTGCCAGCAGCTCCCCGGACAGGGAGGGTCAGCCCCAGCATTTT	CASSSPDREGQPQHF
TRBD1	TRBV2	NA	TRBJ1-5	TGTGCCAGCAGTCCGGACAGGGACGGTCAGCCCCAGCATTTT	CASSPDRDGQPQHF
NA	TRBV27	NA	TRBJ1-2	TGTGCCAGCAGTGCCCACAGGGATGGCTACACCTTC	CASSAHRDGYTF
TRBD1	TRBV6-5	NA	TRBJ2-7	TGTGCCAGCAGTTACTCGATTCCAGGGGGCTATTACGAGCAGTACTTC	CASSYSIPGGYYEQYF
TRBD1	TRBV5-6	NA	TRBJ1-2	TGTGCCAGCAGCTTCGGACAGGGACGCGGCTATGGCTACACCTTC	CASSFGQGRGYGYTF
TRBD2	TRBV5-1	NA	TRBJ2-5	TGCGCCAGCAGCTCTAGGACTAGCGGGAGGGGGGAGACCCAGTACTTC	CASSSRTSGRGETQYF
NA	TRBV27	NA	TRBJ1-1	TGTGCCAGCAACCTGGGTCGGGGGGCTTCTGAAGCTTTCTTT	CASNLGRGASEAFF
NA	TRBV5-6	once	TRBJ2-5	TGTGCCAGCAGCCGTTTTAAGCGGGTGCAAGAGACCCAGTACTTC	CASSRFKRVQETQYF
TRBD2	TRBV3-1/TRBV3-2	NA	TRBJ2-1	TGTGCCAGCAGCCAGGCCGGGACTAGCGGGTTTTACAATGAGCAGTTCTTC	CASSQAGTSGFYNEQFF
TRBD2	TRBV5-6	NA	TRBJ2-5	TGTGCCAGCAGCTCAATTGGACTAGCGGGAGACCAAGAGACCCAGTACTTC	CASSSIGLAGDQETQYF
NA	TRBV11-2	NA	TRBJ2-1	TGTGCCAGCAGCTCATCGGGAGAGACCTACAATGAGCAGTTCTTC	CASSSSGETYNEQFF
TRBD1	TRBV19	NA	TRBJ2-2	TGTGCCAGTAGTCGACAGGGCTTGAACACCGGGGAGCTGTTTTTT	CASSRQGLNTGELFF
TRBD1	TRBV6-1	NA	TRBJ1-2	TGTGCCAGCAGTGAAGAAAGGACAGGGGCTAACTATGGCTACACCTTC	CASSEERTGANYGYTF
NA	TRBV12-5	once	TRBJ1-1	TGTGCTAGTGGGAGACCTACAGGGACGGGGATGGGGACTGAAGCTTTCTTT	CASGRPTGTGMGTEAFF
NA	TRBV11-3	once	TRBJ1-1	TGTGCCAGCAGCCAACAGGGAGGGGACACTGAAGCTTTCTTT	CASSQQGGDTEAFF
TRBD1	TRBV19	NA	TRBJ2-7	TGTGCCAGTAGTCTAGGACAGGGAAGGGACGAGCAGTACTTC	CASSLGQGRDEQYF
NA	TRBV7-9	NA	TRBJ1-3	TGTGCCAGCAGCGAACAGGGAAACACCATATATTTT	CASSEQGNTIYF
TRBD1	TRBV3-1/TRBV3-2	NA	TRBJ2-7	TGTGCCAGCAGCCTCGACAGGGCCTACGAGCAGTACTTC	CASSLDRAYEQYF
NA	TRBV11-3	NA	TRBJ2-1	TGTGCCAGCAGCTTAGATGGACAGCACAATGAGCAGTTCTTC	CASSLDGQHNEQFF
TRBD2	TRBV18	NA	TRBJ2-5	TGTGCCAGCTCACAACTAGCGGTGGGGGAAACCCAGTACTTC	CASSQLAVGETQYF
TRBD1	TRBV19	NA	TRBJ2-2	TGTGCCAGTAGACCAAGGACAGGCGCGAACACCGGGGAGCTGTTTTTT	CASRPRTGANTGELFF
NA	TRBV29-1	NA	TRBJ1-5	TGCAGCGTCCAGGACAGTCATCAGCCCCAGCATTTT	CSVQDSHQPQHF
TRBD2	TRBV7-2	NA	TRBJ2-3	TGTGCCAGCAGCTCGGGAGGGACAGATACGCAGTATTTT	CASSSGGTDTQYF
TRBD1	TRBV14	NA	TRBJ1-1	TGTGCCAGCACGCGGACAGGGAAGGATATTGAAGCTTTCTTT	CASTRTGKDIEAFF
NA	TRBV19	NA	TRBJ1-5	TGTGCCAGTACTTGGGGGCGAACCGCCGATCAGCCCCAGCATTTT	CASTWGRTADQPQHF